These 17 T cell receptor beta chains share one sample of origin, sequenced in a study of blood T cell dynamics during melanoma immunotherapy. As for time point: week 3, after first cycle of checkpoint inhibitor. Measured with immunoSEQ multiplex PCR; TCRdb has only the in-frame clones, and not every one. The sample yields approximately 5,900 clones, approximately 83% seen once. The starting material was blood, obtained from a patient treated with checkpoint blockade. The receptors derive from a human donor with melanoma.

The V and J genes are TRBV9 and TRBJ1-4; no clear D gene. This CDR3 has 15 amino acids. Germline V lookup: CDR1 SGDLS, CDR2 YYNGEE. V lost 3 bases and J 0 bases, leaving 9 bases between the germline ends. The CDR3 nucleotides read TGTGCCAGCAGCGCCCTCGCGACAACTAATGAAAAACTGTTTTTT. This sequence encodes CASSALATTNEKLFF.

The chain employs TRBV7-6 and TRBJ1-1; D unclear. With 2 bases removed from V and 7 bases from J, the gap between germline ends came to 17 bases. The CDR3 has 15 amino acids. Germline assignment: CDR1 SGHVS and CDR2 FNYEAQ. CDR3 region: CASSLSPRTAREAFF. The CDR3 DNA reads TGTGCCAGCAGCTTAAGCCCGCGGACGGCCCGTGAAGCTTTCTTT.

The rearrangement links TRBV19 to TRBJ2-7; TRBD1 aligns across 10 bases. J was trimmed by 11 bases and V by 5 bases; bases with no gene match: 15. The CDR3 length is 15 residues. Germline V CDR1 and CDR2: LNHDA, SQIVND (reference sequence). The CDR3 here is CASSPGTGALVPEYF. Here the CDR3 DNA reads TGTGCCAGTAGTCCCGGGACAGGGGCTCTAGTCCCGGAGTACTTC.

This clone has a single count. This rearrangement joins TRBV28 to TRBJ1-2, with 8 bases aligning to TRBD1. Per germline, CDR1 MDHEN and CDR2 SYDVKM. The CDR3 runs 15 residues. Trimming at V came to 4 bases and at J to 4 bases, leaving 8 bases not matched to a gene. The CDR3 bases are TGTGCCAGCAGTTCTACGGACAGGGCCGCCTATGGCTACACCTTC. It yields the protein CASSSTDRAAYGYTF.

This clone has a handful of counts. CDR3 in amino acids: CASSYDRVPSNQPQHF. CDR3 DNA: TGTGCCAGCAGTTACGACAGGGTTCCTAGCAATCAGCCCCAGCATTTT. The J gene is TRBJ1-5, the V gene TRBV6-6; 7 bases are shared with TRBD1. This CDR3 contains 16 residues. CDR1 is MNHNY and CDR2 is SVGAGI in the germline V gene (reference sequence). Losses at the gene ends were 2 bases for V and 0 bases for J; bases not matched to a gene: 4.

This chain uses TRBV30 with TRBJ2-7, with 9 bases aligning to TRBD1. The junction had 12 bases not matched to a gene; V was cut back by 4 bases and J by 2 bases. The length of the CDR3 is 16 residues. Germline V gene sequence: CDR1 GTSNPN, CDR2 SVGIG (reference sequence). Written as DNA, the CDR3 is TGTGCCTGGACGGGATTGGGACAGGGTGTCCCCTACGAGCAGTACTTC. This codes for CAWTGLGQGVPYEQYF. The variable domain in full, completed from reference TRBV30 and TRBJ2-7, reads SQTIHQWPATLVQPVGSPLSLECTVEGTSNPNLYWYRQAAGRGLQLLFYSVGIGQISSEVPQNLSASRPQDRQFILSSKKLLLSDSGFYLCAWTGLGQGVPYEQYFGPGTRLTVT.

This sequence joins TRBV7-9 and TRBJ1-2; D may be TRBD1 (6 bases). V was cut by 9 bases and J by 6 bases, with 17 bases left in between. Germline loops: CDR1 SEHNR, CDR2 FQNEAQ (reference sequence). The CDR3 spans 13 residues. CDR3 DNA: TGTGCCAGTTTTACAACGGGGGGGCATGGCTACACCTTC. As protein: CASFTTGGHGYTF.

The chain links TRBV7-2 to TRBJ2-7; D is uncertain. This CDR3 contains 14 residues. Germline assignment: CDR1 SGHTA and CDR2 FQGNSA. Trimming removed 2 bases from V and 9 bases from J, with 17 bases in between. The CDR3 reads CASSLLSFGAPQYF. CDR3 in DNA: TGTGCCAGCAGCTTATTGAGTTTCGGAGCCCCGCAGTACTTC.

This clone was observed a few times. This chain connects TRBV19 to TRBJ1-5; 7 bases align to TRBD1. The V and J ends lost 5 bases and 0 bases, in that order; junction bases with no gene match: 7. CDR1 and CDR2 from the germline V gene are LNHDA and SQIVND (reference sequence). CDR3 size: 16 residues. The CDR3 sequence is CASSPLQGNSNQPQHF. The CDR3 nucleotides are TGTGCCAGTAGTCCACTACAGGGGAATAGCAATCAGCCCCAGCATTTT. Drawing the rest from reference TRBV19 and TRBJ1-5, the complete variable domain is DGGITQSPKYLFRKEGQNVTLSCEQNLNHDAMYWYRQDPGQGLRLIYYSQIVNDFQKGDIAEGYSVSREKKESFPLTVTSAQKNPTAFYLCASSPLQGNSNQPQHFGDGTRLSIL.

This chain connects TRBV28 to TRBJ2-7; maybe TRBD1 (5 bases). Per the germline V gene, CDR1 is MDHEN and CDR2 is SYDVKM. V was cut by 5 bases and J by 7 bases, with 24 bases left in between. The CDR3 totals 16 residues. The CDR3 loop reads CASSPGGAISPAEQYF. The CDR3 DNA follows: TGTGCCAGCAGTCCCGGTGGGGCGATAAGTCCGGCGGAGCAGTACTTC.

The chain has TRBV14 and TRBJ2-7; 9 bases match TRBD1. The CDR3 runs to 13 residues. Per the germline V gene, CDR1 is SGHDN and CDR2 is FVKESK. Trimming took 4 bases from V and 3 from J; bases not matched to a gene: 1. Here the CDR3 reads CASSRQGDYEQYF. The CDR3 DNA sequence: TGTGCCAGCAGCCGACAGGGGGACTACGAGCAGTACTTC.

The chain is built from TRBV28 and TRBJ1-4, with D possibly being TRBD1 (6 bases). Trimming took off 2 bases at V and 2 bases at J, with 15 bases between the two ends. Germline assignment: CDR1 MDHEN and CDR2 SYDVKM. The CDR3 is 17 amino acids. This chain's CDR3 is CASSLLRGAGTNEKLFF. As DNA, the CDR3 is TGTGCCAGCAGTTTACTTAGGGGGGCTGGGACTAATGAAAAACTGTTTTTT.

V and J are TRBV28 and TRBJ1-1, with D tentatively TRBD1 (6 bases). V was shortened by 11 bases and J by 4 bases, with 14 bases between the two germline ends. The V gene's germline CDR1 is MDHEN and CDR2 SYDVKM. The CDR3 covers 12 residues. The CDR3 nucleotides are TGTGCCGCAGGGGCATCGGGCACTGAAGCTTTCTTT. This sequence encodes CAAGASGTEAFF.

The J gene is TRBJ2-7, the V gene TRBV19; D call uncertain. The CDR3 totals 12 residues. The germline CDR1 and CDR2 sequences are LNHDA and SQIVND (reference sequence). The V end lost 5 bases, the J end lost 4 bases, and 9 bases lay between the germline ends. The DNA of the CDR3 is TGTGCCAGTAGTCCCACCGAGTACGAGCAGTACTTC. Translated: CASSPTEYEQYF.

The J gene is TRBJ2-2, the V gene TRBV2, with D unclear. Trimming removed 7 bases at V and 8 bases at J, with 5 bases between. This CDR3 region has 10 residues. Germline loops: CDR1 SNHLY, CDR2 FYNNEI. The CDR3 coding sequence is TGTGCCAGCATGGGGGGGGAGCTGTTTTTT. Translating gives CASMGGELFF.

The chain combines TRBV4-1 with TRBJ1-5; D remains unclear. Germline loops: CDR1 MGHRA, CDR2 YSYEKL. The CDR3 length is 16 residues. V was pared by 0 bases and J by 0 bases, with 9 bases between. The CDR3 DNA is TGCGCCAGCAGCCAAGATCCCGGTAATAGCAATCAGCCCCAGCATTTT. It translates to CASSQDPGNSNQPQHF.

This chain connects TRBV11-3 to TRBJ2-2, with TRBD1 matching over 8 bases. The ends lost 3 bases at V and 7 bases at J; junction bases unmatched: 4. CDR1 SGHNT and CDR2 YENEEA come from the germline V gene. The CDR3 has 14 residues. The CDR3 reads CASSFAGGIGELFF. In DNA form, the CDR3 reads TGTGCCAGCAGCTTTGCAGGGGGCATCGGGGAGCTGTTTTTT.